The T cell receptor (beta chain) under discussion was sequenced for a study of cytomegalovirus exposure and HLA in healthy donors. The PCR had 60 Vbeta and 13 Jbeta primers. Method: immunoSEQ multiplex PCR; TCRdb's copy keeps in-frame clones and lacks some. The sample table sets out about 39,000 clones. This CDR3 contains 17 residues. Per the germline V gene, CDR1 is LNHDA and CDR2 is SQIVND (reference sequence). The V end was cut by 6 bases, the J end by 2 bases, with 20 bases between. The TCR was taken from a woman aged 30 to 39 in good health and CMV-seropositive. The gene calls are TRBV19 and TRBJ1-5, with D maybe TRBD1 (5 bases). The sequenced sample consisted of PBMCs. The CDR3 reads CASSRRIGASGNQPQHF. The CDR3 DNA reads as TGTGCCAGTAGCCGACGAATTGGGGCATCCGGCAATCAGCCCCAGCATTTT.